The clone carrying this TCR beta chain has a count of ten or more. The sample originates from a study of T cells in Graves' hyperthyroidism and ophthalmopathy. TCR beta CDR3 sequences were amplified from RNA transcripts. TCR CDR3 regions were first amplified by RT-PCR with HTBI primers. TCRdb reprocessed the multiplex PCR reads via MiXCR and lists one record per CDR3 protein. The sample lists hundreds of thousands of distinct CDR3 sequences, around a quarter seen once, with approximately 10% in the top ten. The junction had 4 bases not matched to a gene; V was cut back by 5 bases and J by 6 bases. The CDR3 totals 14 residues.

Material for sequencing was blood. The origin of this receptor is a woman in her thirties with Graves' ophthalmopathy. The gene calls are TRBV12-3 or TRBV12-4 and TRBJ1-6; 7 bases are shared with TRBD1. The CDR3 nucleotides are TGTGCCAGCAGTCGGGGACAGCTTAATTCACCCCTCCACTTT. This sequence encodes CASSRGQLNSPLHF.